This entry features one TCR beta chain sequence. The sample originates from a study of blood T cell repertoires in COVID-19. Study as a whole: The samples span acute and convalescent COVID-19 from the United States, Italy and Spain. T cells, B-cell-depleted T cells, or PBMCs provided the cDNA or gDNA that served as material.

Per the authors' pipeline: Amplification with reference gene primers provided the estimates of nucleated cell counts. The data were produced by immunoSEQ multiplex PCR, yet TCRdb's version contains in-frame clones alone and is incomplete. The V and J calls and clone size come from that table; D and trimming were worked out from the DNA. The sample records 250,000 to 300,000 clones, roughly 89% being singletons. The V gene's germline CDR1 is MNHNY and CDR2 SVGAGI (reference sequence). The CDR3 sequence is 16 residues long. Unmatched junction bases numbered 6, after V lost 0 bases and J lost 1 base. The genes are TRBV6-6 and TRBJ2-7; 7 bases are a match to TRBD1. This clonotype originated in a woman aged 40 to 50 who had recovered from COVID-19. Material for sequencing was peripheral blood. CDR3 DNA sequence: TGTGCCAGCAGTTACTCGACAGGGTCTAAATCCTACGAGCAGTACTTC. The encoded protein is CASSYSTGSKSYEQYF.